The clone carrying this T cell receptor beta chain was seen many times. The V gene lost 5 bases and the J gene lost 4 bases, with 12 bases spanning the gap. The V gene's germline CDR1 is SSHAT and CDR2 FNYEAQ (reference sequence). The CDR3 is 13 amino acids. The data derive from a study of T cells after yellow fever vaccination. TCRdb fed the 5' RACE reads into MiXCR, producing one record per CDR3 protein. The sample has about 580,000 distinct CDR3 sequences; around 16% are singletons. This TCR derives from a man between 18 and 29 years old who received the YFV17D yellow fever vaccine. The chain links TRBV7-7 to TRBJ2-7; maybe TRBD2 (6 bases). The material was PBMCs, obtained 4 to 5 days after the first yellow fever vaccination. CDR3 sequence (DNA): TGTGCCAGCAGCCTCTCGGGAGATTACGAGCAGTACTTC. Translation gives CASSLSGDYEQYF.